The clone carrying this TCR beta chain was picked up one time. Other DNA sequences within the sample encode an identical CDR3. Seattle researchers signed up patients amid active infection and tracked them longitudinally. CDR1 is KGHSH, CDR2 LQKENI, per germline. V dropped 3 bases and J dropped 2 bases, with 7 bases sitting between them. The length of the CDR3 is 13 residues. This record comes from a study of blood T cell repertoires in COVID-19. Study background: Acute-phase and convalescent COVID-19 samples originated in the United States, Italy and Spain. From T cells, B-cell-depleted T cells, or PBMCs came the material, which was cDNA or gDNA.

Authors' analysis steps: Quantification of nucleated cells was approximated via reference gene primer amplification. The assay was immunoSEQ multiplex PCR, and TCRdb's table has in-frame clones only and misses some. V and J calls and clone size come straight from that table; D and trimming were deduced from the DNA. Of approximately 210,000 clones listed, around four fifths are singletons. The sample taken for sequencing was peripheral blood. The chain uses TRBV18 and TRBJ2-5; D is perhaps TRBD2 (6 bases). The sequence came from a man aged 55 to 70 with COVID-19, enrolled during active disease. This CDR3 reads CASSPGGQETQYF. CDR3 bases: TGTGCCAGCTCACCCGGGGGTCAAGAGACCCAGTACTTC.